The clone carrying this TCR beta chain was counted many times. V lost 2 bases and J lost 0, with 10 bases in between. CDR1 and CDR2 (germline): KGHSH, LQKENI. This CDR3 region has 16 residues. Researchers made TCR beta libraries by using iRepertoire HTBI primers and running Arm-PCR on CDR3 regions. Each CDR3 protein is one row after TCRdb ran MiXCR on the multiplex PCR reads. The sample holds almost 450,000 distinct CDR3 sequences, around 17% seen once. This entry is derived from a study of regulatory T cells in long-lasting Graves disease. Time point of the sample: newly diagnosed GD, antithyroid drugs for less than 3 months. Extracted PBMC RNA gave rise to the TCR library. This sample also belongs to another study, concerning T cells in Graves' hyperthyroidism and ophthalmopathy.

The gene calls are TRBV18 and TRBJ2-2; D call uncertain. The receptor comes from a woman aged 25-40 years with Graves disease. The specimen comprised peripheral blood mononuclear cells (PBMCs), sampled at new diagnosis, from a patient treated with antithyroid drugs. This chain's CDR3 is CASSPSKASNTGELFF. CDR3 sequence (DNA): TGTGCCAGCTCACCAAGTAAGGCCTCGAACACCGGGGAGCTGTTTTTT.